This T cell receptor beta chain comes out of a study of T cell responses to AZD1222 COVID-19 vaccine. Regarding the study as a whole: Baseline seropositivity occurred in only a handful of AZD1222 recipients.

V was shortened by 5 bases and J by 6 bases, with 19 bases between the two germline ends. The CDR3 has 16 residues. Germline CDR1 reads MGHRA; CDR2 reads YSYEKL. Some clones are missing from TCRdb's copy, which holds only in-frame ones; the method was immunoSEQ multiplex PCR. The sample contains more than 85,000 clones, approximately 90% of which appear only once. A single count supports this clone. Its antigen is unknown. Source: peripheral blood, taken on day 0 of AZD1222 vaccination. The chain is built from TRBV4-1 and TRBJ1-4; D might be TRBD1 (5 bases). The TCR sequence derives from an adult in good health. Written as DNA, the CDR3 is TGCGCCAGCAGCACCCCAGCGGGCGTAGGGGATGAAAAACTGTTTTTT. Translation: CASSTPAGVGDEKLFF.